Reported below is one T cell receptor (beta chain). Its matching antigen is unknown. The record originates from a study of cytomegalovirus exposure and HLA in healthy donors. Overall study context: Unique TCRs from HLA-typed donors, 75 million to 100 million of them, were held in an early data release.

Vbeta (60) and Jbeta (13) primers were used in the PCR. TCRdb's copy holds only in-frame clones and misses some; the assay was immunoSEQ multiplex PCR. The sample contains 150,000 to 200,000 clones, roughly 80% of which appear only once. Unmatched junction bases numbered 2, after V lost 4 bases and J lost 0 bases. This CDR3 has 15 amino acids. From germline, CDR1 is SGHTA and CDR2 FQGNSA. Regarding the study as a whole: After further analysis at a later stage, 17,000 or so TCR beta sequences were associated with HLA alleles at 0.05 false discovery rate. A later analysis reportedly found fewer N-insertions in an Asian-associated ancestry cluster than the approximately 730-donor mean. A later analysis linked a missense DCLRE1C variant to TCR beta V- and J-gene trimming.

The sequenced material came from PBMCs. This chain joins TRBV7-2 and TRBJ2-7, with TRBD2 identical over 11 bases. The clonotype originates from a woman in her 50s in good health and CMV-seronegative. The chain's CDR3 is CASSSSGRSSYEQYF. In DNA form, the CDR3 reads TGTGCCAGCAGCTCTAGCGGGAGGAGCTCCTACGAGCAGTACTTC.